The TCR beta chain described here comes from a study of spatial heterogeneity in lung cancer. All TCR cDNA molecules were individually tagged with a unique molecular identifier. TCRdb ran MiXCR on the 5' RACE reads and lists one entry per CDR3 protein. The sample holds 25,000 or so distinct CDR3 sequences, over 10% seen once. The time point denotes: sample taken at primary tumor resection. The study sequenced unsorted whole RNA from tumor, nontumor lung or frozen PBMC. V was cut by 4 bases and J by 7 bases, with 10 bases left in between. The CDR3 is 12 residues long. Per the germline V gene, CDR1 is MDHEN and CDR2 is SYDVKM. The sample holds many counts of this clonotype.

The sequencing used PBMCs, collected at surgery. The TCR originated in a female donor with early-stage non-small cell lung cancer. V gene TRBV28 combines with J gene TRBJ1-2; perhaps TRBD1 as D (6 bases). CDR3 sequence: CASSSGVVGYTF. The CDR3 nucleotides read TGTGCCAGCAGTTCAGGGGTCGTTGGCTACACCTTC.